The rows below give T cell receptor beta chains drawn from one sample of a study of shared clonotypes between healthy human individuals. The protocol was immunoSEQ multiplex PCR, while the TCRdb copy is restricted to in-frame clones and leaves out a portion. The repertoire consists of around 1.9 million clones, with about 93% occurring once and the leading ten covering over 1.5%. The sample was naive CD8+ T cells from PBMCs. The receptor set was obtained from a man aged 18 to 29 in good health. Some clones in this sample may be carry-over from other donors' samples. Both conserved end residues are part of each CDR3. A D gene is named only where the DNA matches it firmly. Size is stated for part of the rows, as once, few or many counts, or as a class when the clone is expanded.

V,J,size,D,length,DNA,CDR3
TRBV28,TRBJ2-7,-,TRBD2,17,TGTGCCAGCAGTTTACCTCCATGGCGGGAGGGCCACTACGAGCAGTACTTC,CASSLPPWREGHYEQYF
TRBV7-9,TRBJ2-1,-,TRBD2,12,TGTGCCAGCAGGCCACTAGCGAATGAGCAGTTCTTC,CASRPLANEQFF
TRBV10-3,TRBJ2-7,-,-,15,TGTGCCATCAGTGAGTCGAGCCAGTTCTCCTACGAGCAGTACTTC,CAISESSQFSYEQYF
TRBV27,TRBJ1-4,-,-,13,TGTGCCAGCAGTAGGACTTTAAGGGAAAAACTGTTTTTT,CASSRTLREKLFF
TRBV10-3,TRBJ2-6,-,-,19,TGTGCCATCAGTGATACGGCAATTTTAAGTGTTGGTGGGGCCAACGTCCTGACTTTC,CAISDTAILSVGGANVLTF
TRBV9,TRBJ1-2,-,-,11,TGTGCCAGCAGCGGGGGACGGTTTTTCACCTTC,CASSGGRFFTF
TRBV14,TRBJ2-1,-,TRBD2,14,TGTGCCATCTGGGGAGGGTGGGCCTACAATGAGCAGTTCTTC,CAIWGGWAYNEQFF
TRBV7-8,TRBJ2-7,-,TRBD1,16,TGTGCCAGCAGCTTAGCTGGACAGGGCCGTTTCTACGAGCAGTACTTC,CASSLAGQGRFYEQYF
TRBV5-4,TRBJ1-1,-,-,13,TGTGCCAGCAGCTTGCTTCAGAACACTGAAGCTTTCTTT,CASSLLQNTEAFF
TRBV6-1,TRBJ1-5,-,-,13,TGTGCCACCACCTTCCAAGGGCATCAGCCCCAGCATTTT,CATTFQGHQPQHF
TRBV9,TRBJ2-7,-,TRBD1,14,TGTGCCAGCAGCGCCGGGACAGGGTTACACGAGCAGTACTTC,CASSAGTGLHEQYF
TRBV11-2,TRBJ2-7,-,TRBD2,16,TGTGCCAGCAGCTTATTCCCACGGACTAGCGGGGACGAGCAGTACTTC,CASSLFPRTSGDEQYF
TRBV4-1,TRBJ2-1,-,TRBD2,18,TGCGCCAGCAGCCAAGATCCCGAGCGGGAGACGGGCTACAATGAGCAGTTCTTC,CASSQDPERETGYNEQFF
TRBV28,TRBJ2-1,-,TRBD2,15,TGTGCCAGCAGTTTTGCCCGGGAGGGCCGGAATGAGCAGTTCTTC,CASSFAREGRNEQFF
TRBV5-4,TRBJ1-1,-,TRBD1,16,TGTGCCAGCAGCCAGGGGGGGGTCACGGTGAACACTGAAGCTTTCTTT,CASSQGGVTVNTEAFF
TRBV19,TRBJ1-2,-,TRBD1,14,TGTGCCAGTAGTAGTACAGGGGGCGCGGATGGCTACACCTTC,CASSSTGGADGYTF
TRBV6-5,TRBJ2-1,-,TRBD1,15,TGTGCCAGCAGTACCCGGGACAGGAGCTACAATGAGCAGTTCTTC,CASSTRDRSYNEQFF
TRBV15,TRBJ1-2,-,-,14,TGTGCCACCAGCAAAAGGGGCCTTAACTATGGCTACACCTTC,CATSKRGLNYGYTF
TRBV7-9,TRBJ2-1,-,TRBD2,17,TGTGCCAGCAGCTCCCCGACAGCGGGAGGCACCTACAATGAGCAGTTCTTC,CASSSPTAGGTYNEQFF
TRBV7-8,TRBJ2-3,-,-,15,TGTGCCAGCAGCAAGTACGGGGCCCTCACAGATACGCAGTATTTT,CASSKYGALTDTQYF
TRBV6-6,TRBJ2-1,-,-,12,TGTGCCAGCAGCTCCGACTACAATGAGCAGTTCTTC,CASSSDYNEQFF
TRBV9,TRBJ1-2,-,-,13,TGTGCCAGCAGCGTACAGGGATTAGGTGGCTACACCTTC,CASSVQGLGGYTF
TRBV11-2,TRBJ2-7,once,TRBD1,14,TGTGCCAGCAGCGCCGGGACAGGGGGCTACGAGCAGTACTTC,CASSAGTGGYEQYF
TRBV28,TRBJ1-2,-,TRBD1,14,TGTGCCAGCAGTCAAGGACAGGGGGTATTTGGCTACACCTTC,CASSQGQGVFGYTF
TRBV7-2,TRBJ2-7,-,TRBD1,15,TGTGCCAGCAGCTCTTGGACAGGGGGCTCCTACGAGCAGTACTTC,CASSSWTGGSYEQYF
TRBV7-9,TRBJ1-3,-,-,14,TGTGCCAGCAGCGACGGCGTTATCGGAAACACCATATATTTT,CASSDGVIGNTIYF
TRBV5-6,TRBJ2-7,-,TRBD2,15,TGTGCCAGCAGCTTTTCTAGCGGGACCACCTACGAGCAGTACTTC,CASSFSSGTTYEQYF
TRBV11-2,TRBJ2-2,-,TRBD2,16,TGTGCCAGCAGCTTCCCGACTAGCTCAAGCGCCGGGGAGCTGTTTTTT,CASSFPTSSSAGELFF
TRBV5-8,TRBJ1-5,-,TRBD1,14,TGTGCCAGCAGCCGGGACAGGGGAAGGCAGCCCCAGCATTTT,CASSRDRGRQPQHF
TRBV18,TRBJ2-1,-,TRBD1,17,TGTGCCAGCTCACCCCTGACCGGGACAGGGGGCTACAATGAGCAGTTCTTC,CASSPLTGTGGYNEQFF
TRBV27,TRBJ2-3,-,-,13,TGTGCCAGCAGTCTGACCCGCACAGATACGCAGTATTTT,CASSLTRTDTQYF
TRBV5-4,TRBJ2-6,-,TRBD1,18,TGTGCCAGCAGCTTGGGCAGGGGGCTCGGTTCTGGGGCCAACGTCCTGACTTTC,CASSLGRGLGSGANVLTF
TRBV11-2,TRBJ1-2,-,-,16,TGTGCCAGCAGCCAATCGGGACTCCCATCGGGCTATGGCTACACCTTC,CASSQSGLPSGYGYTF
TRBV19,TRBJ2-7,-,-,13,TGTGCCAGTAGTATAGGTAGTACCTACGAGCAGTACTTC,CASSIGSTYEQYF
TRBV5-1,TRBJ2-1,-,-,15,TGCGCCAGCAGCTTGGACCGCCACCCCTACAATGAGCAGTTCTTC,CASSLDRHPYNEQFF
TRBV6-6,TRBJ2-7,-,-,12,TGTGCCAGCAGTTACTCGAGTCCCGAGCAGTACTTC,CASSYSSPEQYF
TRBV5-3,TRBJ1-5,-,-,17,TGTGCCAGAAGCTTCTGGGGGAACGGGTCTAGCAATCAGCCCCAGCATTTT,CARSFWGNGSSNQPQHF
TRBV19,TRBJ2-6,-,-,15,TGTGCCAGTAGTATTTGGGACTCTGGGGCCAACGTCCTGACTTTC,CASSIWDSGANVLTF
TRBV25-1,TRBJ2-2,-,TRBD2,13,TGTGCCAGCAGAGCGGGGGCCCCCGGGGAGCTGTTTTTT,CASRAGAPGELFF
TRBV29-1,TRBJ2-7,-,-,13,TGCAGCGTTGAGAACGGAGACTCCTACGAGCAGTACTTC,CSVENGDSYEQYF
TRBV7-8,TRBJ2-1,-,TRBD2,15,TGTGCCAGCAGCCCTAAAGCGGGAGGGACGAATGAGCAGTTCTTC,CASSPKAGGTNEQFF
TRBV6-1,TRBJ1-2,-,TRBD1,13,TGTGCCAGCAGCTACAGGACAGGCTATGGCTACACCTTC,CASSYRTGYGYTF
TRBV19,TRBJ2-7,-,TRBD1,15,TGTGCCAGTAGCTCGGACAGGGGAGGGTACTACGAGCAGTACTTC,CASSSDRGGYYEQYF
TRBV6-5,TRBJ1-5,-,-,14,TGTGCCAGCAGTTACTCGGAGGGCAATCAGCCCCAGCATTTT,CASSYSEGNQPQHF
TRBV29-1,TRBJ1-4,-,-,15,TGCAGCGCCAAGGACCGCGTTGCAACTAATGAAAAACTGTTTTTT,CSAKDRVATNEKLFF
TRBV15,TRBJ2-3,once,-,16,TGTGCCACCAGCAGAGAGATGGGACTTACCACAGATACGCAGTATTTT,CATSREMGLTTDTQYF
TRBV6-1,TRBJ2-2,-,-,14,TGTGCCAGCAGGAGCGGTTCGAACACCGGGGAGCTGTTTTTT,CASRSGSNTGELFF
TRBV27,TRBJ2-2,-,TRBD1,15,TGTGCCAGCAGTCTGGACAGGGCGTACACCGGGGAGCTGTTTTTT,CASSLDRAYTGELFF
TRBV29-1,TRBJ2-1,-,TRBD2,20,TGCAGCGTTGAAGGCGGTGGCGGGAGGGTGAGGGAGCGCTCCTACAATGAGCAGTTCTTC,CSVEGGGGRVRERSYNEQFF
TRBV5-6,TRBJ2-1,-,-,12,TGTGCCAGCAGCTTTGGATACAATGAGCAGTTCTTC,CASSFGYNEQFF
TRBV11-2,TRBJ2-7,-,TRBD1,16,TGTGCCAGCAGCTCCCCGACAGGGTTAGAAAACTACGAGCAGTACTTC,CASSSPTGLENYEQYF
TRBV7-9,TRBJ1-1,-,-,15,TGTGCCAGCAGCTTAGCCCCCCATTGGGACACTGAAGCTTTCTTT,CASSLAPHWDTEAFF
TRBV27,TRBJ2-1,-,TRBD1,15,TGTGCCAGCACCCTCGGGGACAGCGGATACAATGAGCAGTTCTTC,CASTLGDSGYNEQFF